This TCR beta chain was documented in a study of technical replicates of blood from four donors. The repertoire was sequenced with immunoSEQ multiplex PCR; TCRdb's copy has only in-frame clones and lacks some. In the table there are over 55,000 clones, 70% to 90% of which are singletons. This CDR3 is 13 amino acids long. V lost 3 bases and J lost 8, with 11 bases in between. The germline gives CDR1 SEHNR, CDR2 FQNEAQ (reference sequence). This clonotype was sampled from a human donor in good health. Some clones in this sample may be carry-over from other donors' samples. V and J are TRBV7-9 and TRBJ2-1; D possibly corresponds to TRBD2 (6 bases). Sequencing was carried out using PBMCs. The DNA of the CDR3 is TGTGCCAGCAGCTTTACAGGAGGGGATGAGCAGTTCTTC. Its protein is CASSFTGGDEQFF.